Below are 30 T cell receptor beta chains sequenced from a single sample in a study of T cells in Graves' hyperthyroidism and ophthalmopathy. Using RNA transcripts as the source, TCR beta CDR3 regions were amplified. A set of HTBI primers served as the primers for a first-round RT-PCR of the TCR CDR3. TCRdb called the multiplex PCR reads again in MiXCR, with one record for every CDR3 protein. The sample has some 490,000 distinct CDR3 sequences; 22% are singletons. The sequencing sample was made of blood. These receptors were obtained from a woman in her seventies with Graves' ophthalmopathy.

Ten or more counts support this clonotype. The chain has TRBV28 and TRBJ2-6; 12 positions match TRBD2. Looked up from germline, CDR1 is MDHEN and CDR2 is SYDVKM. V shed 2 bases and J 0 bases; nucleotides not matched to a gene: 5. CDR3 length equals 19 residues. This CDR3 is CASSLNGLAGNSGANVLTF. The CDR3 DNA sequence: TGTGCCAGCAGTTTAAACGGACTAGCGGGAAACTCTGGGGCCAACGTCCTGACTTTC.

This clonotype was seen only a few times. The J gene is TRBJ2-2, the V gene TRBV3-1; D is unresolved. CDR1 is LGHDT and CDR2 is YNNKEL in the germline V gene (reference sequence). The V gene lost 3 bases and the J gene lost 0 bases, with 8 bases spanning the gap. The CDR3 is 15 amino acids. In nucleotides, the CDR3 is TGTGCCAGCAGCCAGCATGGGCCGAACACCGGGGAGCTGTTTTTT. It codes for CASSQHGPNTGELFF.

The gene calls are TRBV6-1 and TRBJ1-5; TRBD1 matches at 7 bases. CDR1 and CDR2 (germline): MNHNS, SASEGT. The length of the CDR3 is 15 residues. V trimming: 6 bases; J trimming: 5 bases; junction bases outside the gene matches: 10. The CDR3, as DNA: TGTGCCAGCAGCCCGACAGGGAAGGGTCATCAGCCCCAGCATTTT. Translation: CASSPTGKGHQPQHF.

This clonotype appeared many times. J is TRBJ2-4 and V is TRBV27; 11 bases line up with TRBD2. Per germline, CDR1 MNHEY and CDR2 SMNVEV (reference sequence). The CDR3 runs to 16 residues. Trimming at V came to 5 bases and at J to 2 bases, leaving 5 bases not matched to a gene. CDR3 amino acids: CASSIIAGGSKNIQYF. The CDR3 DNA reads TGTGCCAGCAGTATTATAGCGGGAGGGTCCAAAAACATTCAGTACTTC.

This clonotype was seen ten or more times. J is TRBJ2-1 and V is TRBV28; 11 positions match TRBD2. The CDR3 consists of 15 residues. V lost 7 bases to trimming and J lost 9 bases; unmatched junction nucleotides: 11. The germline V gene has CDR1 MDHEN and CDR2 SYDVKM. In nucleotides, the CDR3 is TGTGCCAGCAACCTCCTAGCGGGAGGTACTGGTGAGCAGTTCTTC. It specifies CASNLLAGGTGEQFF.

The chain joins TRBV9 to TRBJ1-2; D call uncertain. Germline assignment: CDR1 SGDLS and CDR2 YYNGEE. The CDR3 contains 12 residues. The V end was cut by 5 bases, the J end by 3 bases, with 8 bases between. CDR3 sequence (DNA): TGTGCCAGCAGAGGGCTTGACTATGGCTACACCTTC. Residues: CASRGLDYGYTF.

This clonotype was seen repeatedly, ten times or more. The chain employs TRBV19 and TRBJ1-1; 10 positions agree with TRBD1. V dropped 6 bases and J dropped 4; count of bases not matched to a gene: 5. CDR3 size: 14 residues. CDR1 LNHDA and CDR2 SQIVND come from the germline V gene (reference sequence). This CDR3 reads CASRTGGGSTEAFF. The CDR3 DNA follows: TGTGCCAGTAGGACAGGGGGCGGATCCACTGAAGCTTTCTTT.

This CDR3 reads CASSLGTTGGTNYEQYF. CDR3 coding DNA: TGTGCCAGCAGCTTGGGGACAACCGGTGGAACTAACTACGAGCAGTACTTC. The gene calls are TRBV5-5 and TRBJ2-7, with D possibly being TRBD1 (5 bases). The CDR3 has 17 amino acids. V was pared by 0 bases and J by 3 bases, with 19 bases between. Germline CDR1 is SGHKS and CDR2 is YYEKEE (reference sequence).

The chain links TRBV19 to TRBJ1-1, with 7 positions matching TRBD1. CDR3 length: 15 amino acids. Looked up from germline, CDR1 is LNHDA and CDR2 is SQIVND (reference sequence). Trimming at V came to 6 bases and at J to 4 bases, leaving 11 bases not matched to a gene. CDR3: CASRIFTGDSTEAFF. Here the CDR3 DNA reads TGTGCCAGTAGGATTTTTACAGGGGATAGCACTGAAGCTTTCTTT.

V gene TRBV6-1 combines with J gene TRBJ2-7, with no clear D. CDR3 size: 13 residues. The V end lost 7 bases, the J end lost 2 bases, and 12 bases lay between the germline ends. Germline loops: CDR1 MNHNS, CDR2 SASEGT. The CDR3 nucleotides are TGTGCCAGCATGGCAGGCGCTGCCTACGAGCAGTACTTC. It encodes CASMAGAAYEQYF.

The gene calls are TRBV10-1 and TRBJ1-1; tentatively, D is TRBD1 (5 bases). CDR3 size: 13 residues. Trimming took 2 bases from V and 5 from J, leaving 9 bases between them. CDR1 is WNHNN and CDR2 is SYGVQD in the germline V gene (reference sequence). CDR3 in amino acids: CASSEGGKTEAFF. DNA of the CDR3: TGCGCCAGCAGTGAGGGGGGAAAGACTGAAGCTTTCTTT.

The V and J genes are TRBV4-1 and TRBJ1-4; 8 nucleotides line up with TRBD1. The CDR3 length is 15 residues. Germline V lookup: CDR1 MGHRA, CDR2 YSYEKL. With 3 bases clipped from V and 6 bases from J, the junction kept 6 bases outside the gene matches. This CDR3 reads CASSHPGQVYEKLFF. The CDR3 DNA follows: TGCGCCAGCAGCCATCCGGGACAGGTCTATGAAAAACTGTTTTTT.

This clonotype occurred a few times. This chain uses TRBV7-8 with TRBJ2-3, with TRBD2 matching over 16 bases. The V and J ends lost 4 bases and 0 bases, in that order; junction bases with no gene match: 1. Germline-derived CDR1 and CDR2 are SGHVS and FQNEAQ. The CDR3 covers 17 residues. CDR3 region: CASSSGLAGGSTDTQYF. CDR3 DNA: TGTGCCAGCAGCTCGGGACTAGCGGGAGGGAGCACAGATACGCAGTATTTT.

The J gene is TRBJ2-5, the V gene TRBV20-1; 10 bases map to TRBD1. The CDR3 runs to 13 residues. Germline V gene sequence: CDR1 DFQATT, CDR2 SNEGSKA (reference sequence). The trim removed 6 bases at V and 5 bases at J, leaving 6 bases unmatched. The CDR3 nucleotides read TGCAGTGCGCAGACAGGGGGCTTCGAGACCCAGTACTTC. This translates into CSAQTGGFETQYF.

The chain joins TRBV20-1 to TRBJ2-1; D gene uncertain. V was clipped by 6 bases and J by 0 bases, with 15 bases between them. The CDR3 runs 15 residues. Per germline, CDR1 DFQATT and CDR2 SNEGSKA (reference sequence). CDR3: CSAINSRSSYNEQFF. CDR3 DNA: TGCAGTGCCATTAATAGCCGAAGCTCCTACAATGAGCAGTTCTTC.

This clonotype was observed at least ten times. This sequence joins TRBV2 and TRBJ2-5, with D possibly being TRBD2 (6 bases). Trimming stripped 3 bases from V and 3 bases from J, with 8 bases between. Germline lookup yields CDR1 SNHLY and CDR2 FYNNEI. The length of the CDR3 is 13 residues. The CDR3 loop reads CASSEGGEETQYF. The CDR3, as DNA: TGTGCCAGCAGTGAGGGGGGAGAAGAGACCCAGTACTTC.

J is TRBJ1-4 and V is TRBV28; a possible D gene is TRBD1 (5 bases). From germline, CDR1 is MDHEN and CDR2 SYDVKM. Trimming removed 1 base from V and 9 bases from J, with 21 bases in between. This CDR3 contains 17 residues. The CDR3 loop reads CASSLSGGDERRKKLFF. The CDR3 region has the DNA TGTGCCAGCAGTTTATCCGGGGGGGACGAAAGAAGAAAAAAACTGTTTTTT. Full variable domain (outside the CDR3, taken from reference TRBV28 and TRBJ1-4): DVKVTQSSRYLVKRTGEKVFLECVQDMDHENMFWYRQDPGLGLRLIYFSYDVKMKEKGDIPEGYSVSREKKERFSLILESASTNQTSMYLCASSLSGGDERRKKLFFGSGTQLSVL.

CDR3 sequence reads: CSAKRQETDYNEQFF. DNA of the CDR3: TGCAGTGCTAAACGACAGGAGACCGACTACAATGAGCAGTTCTTC. V usage is TRBV20-1 and J usage is TRBJ2-1, with D possibly TRBD1 on 6 matching bases. The CDR3 loop spans 15 amino acids. Trimming pared 4 bases from V and 3 bases from J, leaving 16 bases between. Per germline, CDR1 DFQATT and CDR2 SNEGSKA (reference sequence).

This clonotype has only a few counts. The V gene is TRBV2, the J gene TRBJ1-2; 9 positions agree with TRBD1. The CDR3 runs to 14 residues. Losses at the gene ends were 4 bases for V and 4 bases for J; bases not matched to a gene: 4. The V gene's germline CDR1 is SNHLY and CDR2 FYNNEI. CDR3 sequence: CASSVDRGAYGYTF. The CDR3 bases are TGTGCCAGCAGTGTGGACAGGGGTGCCTATGGCTACACCTTC.

The chain has TRBV18 and TRBJ2-7; 10 bases fit TRBD2. V lost 1 base, J lost 5 bases, and 5 bases stayed unmatched. Germline V gene lookup returns CDR1 KGHSH and CDR2 LQKENI. This CDR3 spans 15 amino acids. The CDR3 DNA reads as TGTGCCAGCTCACCACAGGTCCTAGCGGGAGACGAGCAGTACTTC. This translates into CASSPQVLAGDEQYF.

For the CDR3, the DNA is TGTGCCACCGAACCGGCTAAAGGCTATGGCTACACCTTC. Its translation: CATEPAKGYGYTF. This chain joins TRBV24-1 and TRBJ1-2; D remains ambiguous. CDR3 size: 13 residues. Trimming shortened V by 9 bases and J by 4 bases, and 14 bases separated the two germline ends. The germline V gene encodes CDR1 KGHDR and CDR2 SFDVKD.

This clonotype was counted between two and nine times. The V call is TRBV6-1, the J call TRBJ2-7, with D possibly TRBD2 on 7 matching bases. The CDR3 loop spans 16 amino acids. The germline V gene has CDR1 MNHNS and CDR2 SASEGT. Trimming stripped 11 bases from V and 3 bases from J, with 26 bases between. The CDR3 region is CALQGSGGGRLYEQYF. The CDR3 nucleotides are TGTGCCCTCCAGGGATCCGGGGGCGGGAGACTCTACGAGCAGTACTTC.

This clonotype appeared many times. This chain uses TRBV7-6 with TRBJ2-2; D gene unclear. This CDR3 has 14 residues. Per the germline V gene, CDR1 is SGHVS and CDR2 is FNYEAQ. V was trimmed by 1 base and J by 2 bases, leaving 5 bases between them. CDR3 protein: CASSLGTNTGELFF. DNA for the CDR3: TGTGCCAGCAGCTTAGGGACCAACACCGGGGAGCTGTTTTTT.

This clonotype occurred many times. The V call is TRBV12-3 or TRBV12-4, the J call TRBJ1-1; D is unresolved. V lost 5 bases and J 0 bases, leaving 13 bases between the germline ends. The CDR3 is 15 amino acids. CDR3 nucleotides: TGTGCCAGCAGTCAGACTATTACGGTGAACACTGAAGCTTTCTTT. Translating gives CASSQTITVNTEAFF.

Only a few counts were recorded for this clonotype. The chain combines TRBV9 with TRBJ1-6, with D maybe TRBD1 (6 bases). The V and J ends lost 4 bases and 8 bases respectively, with 13 bases between them. Germline V lookup: CDR1 SGDLS, CDR2 YYNGEE. The CDR3 sequence is 14 residues long. CDR3 region: CASSPRRGDSPLHF. CDR3 sequence (DNA): TGTGCCAGCAGCCCCCGGAGGGGGGATTCACCCCTCCACTTT.

This clonotype was observed a few times. The genes are TRBV7-2 and TRBJ1-2, with D uncertain. This CDR3 spans 10 amino acids. CDR1 and CDR2 (germline): SGHTA, FQGNSA. The V gene lost 5 bases and the J gene lost 8 bases, with 6 bases spanning the gap. The CDR3 loop reads CASSAKGYTF. The CDR3 nucleotides are TGTGCCAGCAGCGCAAAGGGCTACACCTTC.

This rearrangement joins TRBV20-1 to TRBJ2-7; D is perhaps TRBD1 (6 bases). The CDR3 length is 13 residues. V gave up 8 bases and J gave up 4 bases, with 18 bases separating them. Germline CDR1 and CDR2: DFQATT and SNEGSKA (reference sequence). The CDR3 sequence: CSTHRVTQYEQYF. The CDR3 bases are TGCAGTACACACAGGGTGACCCAATACGAGCAGTACTTC.

The table lists this clonotype with a few counts. The gene calls are TRBV29-1 and TRBJ1-5; a weak D match, TRBD1 (5 bases). Germline CDR1 SQVTM, CDR2 ANQGSEA. Trimming removed 4 bases from V and 6 bases from J, with 19 bases in between. The CDR3 contains 15 residues. The CDR3 nucleotides are TGCAGCGTTGTTGAGTCGACAGCCGGATCTCAGCCCCAGCATTTT. Its protein is CSVVESTAGSQPQHF. Supplemented by reference TRBV29-1 and TRBJ1-5, the full variable domain reads SAVISQKPSRDICQRGTSLTIQCQVDSQVTMMFWYRQQPGQSLTLIATANQGSEATYESGFVIDKFPISRPNLTFSTLTVSNMSPEDSSIYLCSVVESTAGSQPQHFGDGTRLSIL.

In this sample, this clonotype turned up a few times. The rearrangement links TRBV11-2 to TRBJ2-7; 10 nucleotides line up with TRBD2. Germline values: CDR1 SGHAT, CDR2 FQNNGV. The CDR3 length is 15 residues. V was pared by 6 bases and J by 3 bases, with 8 bases of the junction left unmatched. CDR3 sequence (DNA): TGTGCCAGCAGAAGAGGACTAGCGGAGGACTACGAGCAGTACTTC. It translates to CASRRGLAEDYEQYF.

This clonotype was observed a few times. The rearrangement joins TRBV29-1 to TRBJ2-7; 7 bases agree with TRBD1. Germline CDR1 and CDR2: SQVTM and ANQGSEA. J gave up 3 bases and V 7 bases, and 12 bases lay outside the gene matches. The CDR3 is 14 residues long. The CDR3 is CSARVRDSRYEQYF. The CDR3, as DNA: TGCAGCGCTCGAGTCCGGGACAGTCGCTACGAGCAGTACTTC.